This T cell receptor (beta chain) was recovered during a study of technical replicates of blood from a few donors (dated by TCRdb to about 2017). Receptor libraries were prepared by the immunoSEQ multiplex PCR assay. TCRdb obtained this table from immuneACCESS and retained in-frame rearrangements with V and J assigned. These tables miss some clones; where compared with another copy, unresolved V genes account for less than half of the shortfall, and the remainder is unexplained. The sample yields tens of thousands of clones; 75% to 90% were counted once. The ten largest clones add up to around 5.5% of the sample. Points on this clone: Its antigen is unknown. Base qualities are not recorded, but no much larger clone differs from it by a single base.

V is pared back by 6 bases and J by 0 bases, with 11 bases lying between the germline termini. The CDR3 goes from the cysteine to the phenylalanine over 13 residues. Only the CDR3 portion is preserved as DNA: 39 bases, with reading frame beginning at the first base. From the germline V gene, CDR1 is SQVTM and CDR2 is ANQGSEA. The sample was PBMCs. This TCR was sampled from a human donor in good health. Some clones in this sample may be carry-over from other donors' samples. This sequence uses TRBV29-1 and TRBJ1-1; the D gene cannot be named for sure. The DNA sequence is given as TGCAGCGTCCAGAGACAATTGAACACTGAAGCTTTCTTT. This is translated as CSVQRQLNTEAFF.